Listed here are 14 T cell receptor beta chains from one sample, sequenced in a study of blood T cell repertoires in COVID-19. TCRdb's copy holds only in-frame clones and misses some; the assay was immunoSEQ multiplex PCR. Of roughly 150,000 clones in the sample, 80% to 90% were seen once. The sequenced sample consisted of peripheral blood. Receptor source: a woman aged 50 to 60 with acute or convalescent COVID-19.

The genes are TRBV7-8 and TRBJ2-7; TRBD2 matches 8 bases. This CDR3 has 16 amino acids. CDR1 and CDR2 from the germline V gene are SGHVS and FQNEAQ. V trimming: 5 bases; J trimming: 2 bases; junction bases outside the gene matches: 11. CDR3 sequence reads: CASSPSAGEGPYEQYF. CDR3 in DNA: TGTGCCAGCAGCCCCTCAGCGGGGGAGGGCCCCTACGAGCAGTACTTC.

The chain links TRBV7-6 to TRBJ1-5; 8 bases are shared with TRBD1. The germline gives CDR1 SGHVS, CDR2 FNYEAQ. This CDR3 comprises 15 residues. J gave up 3 bases and V 6 bases, and 7 bases lay outside the gene matches. CDR3 protein: CASSQQGENNQPQHF. As DNA, the CDR3 is TGTGCCAGCAGTCAACAGGGGGAGAACAATCAGCCCCAGCATTTT.

This chain uses TRBV27 with TRBJ2-7, with TRBD1 identical over 8 bases. The CDR3 contains 17 residues. V was clipped by 5 bases and J by 3 bases; unmatched bases: 15. Germline CDR1 reads MNHEY; CDR2 reads SMNVEV (reference sequence). The chain's CDR3 is CASSLATTGTGFYEQYF. The CDR3 coding sequence is TGTGCCAGCAGTCTAGCAACTACCGGGACAGGATTCTACGAGCAGTACTTC.

The chain joins TRBV18 to TRBJ2-3, with a weak D call TRBD2 (6 bases). The germline V gene encodes CDR1 KGHSH and CDR2 LQKENI. Trimming cost V 2 bases and J 2 bases, with 11 bases left between them. The CDR3 is made up of 15 amino acids. CDR3 loop: CASSPAGTHTDTQYF. In DNA form, the CDR3 reads TGTGCCAGCTCACCAGCGGGAACCCACACAGATACGCAGTATTTT. Looking up the rest from reference TRBV18 and TRBJ2-3 gives the full variable domain: NAGVMQNPRHLVRRRGQEARLRCSPMKGHSHVYWYRQLPEEGLKFMVYLQKENIIDESGMPKERFSAEFPKEGPSILRIQQVVRGDSAAYFCASSPAGTHTDTQYFGPGTRLTVL.

This rearrangement joins TRBV27 to TRBJ2-3; 8 bases align to TRBD2. This CDR3 comprises 16 residues. The germline gives CDR1 MNHEY, CDR2 SMNVEV (reference sequence). The junction had 16 bases not matched to a gene; V was cut back by 7 bases and J by 7 bases. The CDR3 DNA is TGTGCCAGCAACCCATGGGGACTAGAGGGCGGAAATACGCAGTATTTT. Its protein is CASNPWGLEGGNTQYF.

The chain couples TRBV4-2 to TRBJ2-6; no clear D gene. V lost 4 bases and J 0 bases, leaving 7 bases between the germline ends. The CDR3 is 15 amino acids. Germline assignment: CDR1 LGHNA and CDR2 YNFKEQ. The CDR3 loop reads CASSPRSSGANVLTF. DNA for the CDR3: TGTGCCAGCAGCCCTCGGAGCTCTGGGGCCAACGTCCTGACTTTC.

V gene TRBV18 combines with J gene TRBJ2-1, with 13 bases aligning to TRBD2. Trimming took 3 bases from V and 5 from J; bases not matched to a gene: 4. CDR3 length: 16 residues. Germline assignment: CDR1 KGHSH and CDR2 LQKENI. Here the CDR3 DNA reads TGTGCCAGCTCACCGGGGGGGACTAGCGGGGACAATGAGCAGTTCTTC. Translated: CASSPGGTSGDNEQFF.

Here the CDR3 reads CASSFGLSGRETQYF. The CDR3 DNA sequence: TGTGCCAGCAGCTTCGGCCTTTCGGGAAGGGAGACCCAGTACTTC. The V call is TRBV7-2, the J call TRBJ2-5; D is possibly TRBD2 (5 bases). Germline V CDR1 and CDR2: SGHTA, FQGNSA. Between the trimmed V and J ends, which lost 3 bases and 5 bases, there was a span of 16 bases. The length of the CDR3 is 15 residues.

The gene calls are TRBV29-1 and TRBJ1-4, with a tentative D call TRBD1 (5 bases). Per the germline V gene, CDR1 is SQVTM and CDR2 is ANQGSEA. V lost 7 bases to trimming and J lost 8 bases, with 11 bases between them. The CDR3 contains 11 residues. CDR3 region: CSGRQNEKLFF. CDR3 sequence (DNA): TGCAGCGGAAGACAGAACGAAAAACTGTTTTTT.

The rearrangement joins TRBV6-5 to TRBJ2-7, with D possibly matching TRBD1 (7 bases). CDR3 size: 12 residues. The germline gives CDR1 MNHEY, CDR2 SVGAGI. The V end was cut by 8 bases, the J end by 6 bases, with 14 bases between. The CDR3 reads CASGYRGGEQYF. The CDR3 nucleotides are TGTGCCAGCGGGTACAGGGGAGGCGAGCAGTACTTC.

For the CDR3, the DNA is TGTGCCAGCAGCGCAACAGGGTATCTCTATGGCTACACCTTC. Translation gives CASSATGYLYGYTF. V is TRBV7-2 and J is TRBJ1-2, with a possible D match to TRBD1 (6 bases). The V and J ends lost 5 bases and 4 bases respectively, with 14 bases between them. The germline V gene encodes CDR1 SGHTA and CDR2 FQGNSA. This CDR3 is built from 14 residues.

This CDR3 reads CASSLRSEGARQPQHF. CDR3 nucleotide sequence: TGTGCCAGCAGTTTACGGTCGGAGGGGGCGCGTCAGCCCCAGCATTTT. The rearrangement uses TRBV28 and TRBJ1-5; TRBD1 matches 7 bases. The ends lost 2 bases at V and 6 bases at J; junction bases unmatched: 10. This CDR3 region has 16 residues. The V gene's germline CDR1 is MDHEN and CDR2 SYDVKM.

CDR3 protein: CASSYTTGTGGNTIYF. The CDR3 DNA follows: TGTGCCAGCAGTTACACGACCGGGACAGGGGGAAACACCATATATTTT. The J gene is TRBJ1-3, the V gene TRBV6-6; 9 bases agree with TRBD1. The CDR3 spans 16 residues. Germline loops: CDR1 MNHNY, CDR2 SVGAGI (reference sequence). Germline trimming cut 2 bases from V and 4 bases from J; bases unmatched to any gene: 6.

This chain uses TRBV18 with TRBJ1-1, with 7 bases fitting TRBD1. Germline V lookup: CDR1 KGHSH, CDR2 LQKENI. This CDR3 is built from 13 residues. Germline trimming cut 4 bases from V and 4 bases from J; bases unmatched to any gene: 3. Written as DNA, the CDR3 is TGTGCCAGCTCACGACAGGGTAGCACTGAAGCTTTCTTT. Its protein is CASSRQGSTEAFF. Using reference TRBV18 and TRBJ1-1 for the parts outside the CDR3, the full variable domain is NAGVMQNPRHLVRRRGQEARLRCSPMKGHSHVYWYRQLPEEGLKFMVYLQKENIIDESGMPKERFSAEFPKEGPSILRIQQVVRGDSAAYFCASSRQGSTEAFFGQGTRLTVV.